Described below is a single T cell receptor beta chain sequence and its context. The target antigen is unknown. This entry is derived from a study of T-cell reconstitution after alpha-beta-depleted transplantation in children. Study-level results: Expanded graft clones numbering several hundred reportedly gave rise to alpha-beta T cells about two months after transplant. Where some patients showed high TCRbeta diversity at day 60, it came from recipient T cells and thymic progenitors that had survived. At the one-year point after transplant, T-cell counts and TCRbeta diversity were found to come mostly from T cells that had been newly produced.

Germline V lookup: CDR1 SGHTA, CDR2 FQGTGA. This CDR3 comprises 16 residues. The V end was cut by 1 base, the J end by 4 bases, with 16 bases between. Unique molecular identifiers featured in how the TCRbeta library was prepared. TCRdb passed the PCR reads through MiXCR, listing each CDR3 protein once. The sample lists 450,000 to 700,000 distinct CDR3 sequences, roughly 30% seen once, with about a third in the top ten. The source material was PBMCs, sampled before TCRalphabeta/CD19-depleted stem cell transplant. The chain uses TRBV7-3 and TRBJ2-5; D is unresolved. The receptor was derived from a boy in the first two years of life with Wiskott-Aldrich syndrome, due to receive a stem cell transplant. The CDR3 sequence is CASSLSRGASVETQYF. The CDR3, as DNA: TGTGCCAGCAGCTTAAGTCGAGGTGCGTCCGTAGAGACCCAGTACTTC.